This T cell receptor (beta chain) is drawn from a study of cytomegalovirus exposure and HLA in healthy donors. Study-level results: Earlier results showed most TCR beta V segments being productive about 87% or about 30% of the time.

A remark on this clone: Its antigen is currently unknown.

The PCR employed 60 Vbeta primers together with 13 Jbeta primers. Authors' methods: Later work found 80 million or so unique TCR beta chains, with roughly 11 million shared. The table came from immunoSEQ multiplex PCR; TCRdb's copy has only in-frame clones and leaves some out. V, J and clone size were drawn from that table, and D and trimming were deduced from the DNA. The top ten clones hold around 2.1% of a sample with roughly 120,000 clones, approximately 80% of them seen once. The source is a woman aged 25 to 39 in good health and CMV-seronegative. Specimen: PBMCs.

The CDR3 here is CASSSGTAAGYF. The CDR3, as DNA: TGTGCCAGCAGCTCCGGGACAGCGGCCGGGTACTTC. The chain joins TRBV7-9 to TRBJ2-7, with 7 nucleotides matching TRBD1. This CDR3 is built from 12 residues. CDR1 and CDR2 (germline): SEHNR, FQNEAQ (reference sequence). The junction had 9 bases not matched to a gene; V was cut back by 4 bases and J by 12 bases.